The subject of this entry is one T cell receptor (beta chain). Its antigen is undetermined. This sample stems from a study of cytomegalovirus exposure and HLA in healthy donors. Study results and limitations: DRB1 had the most TCR associations and HLA-C the fewest, a later analysis found, with rates varying by HLA locus. The presence/absence work took it that sequencing depth was about the same across donors.

The primer mix had 60 Vbeta and 13 Jbeta primers. The repertoire was sequenced with immunoSEQ multiplex PCR; TCRdb's copy has only in-frame clones and lacks some. The data hold approximately 110,000 clones, with 74% observed a single time. The CDR3 is made up of 16 amino acids. Germline values: CDR1 SGHTA, CDR2 FQGNSA. The sequenced sample was PBMCs. The chain links TRBV7-2 to TRBJ2-5; no reliable D call. The DNA end favors TRBJ2-7, so the J call may be wrong. This sequence originates from a man in his forties or fifties in good health and CMV-seropositive. CDR3 loop: CASSLSNSLIGFEQYF. The DNA for the CDR3 is TGTGCCAGCAGCTTATCAAACAGTCTAATTGGATTCGAGCAGTACTTC.